The 17 T cell receptor beta chains in this list originate from one sample, sequenced in a study of lymphopenia after photon versus proton radiotherapy. Sequencing used immunoSEQ multiplex PCR; TCRdb keeps in-frame clones, though not all of them. The sample includes some 76,000 clones, 85% to 95% of them seen just once. The material was peripheral blood, obtained from a patient treated with photon-based radiotherapy. The receptors were sampled from a woman aged 40 to 49 with cholangiocarcinoma.

The CDR3 is CASSVTGGPGGELFF. CDR3 in DNA: TGTGCCAGCAGTGTGACAGGGGGCCCAGGCGGGGAGCTGTTTTTT. The chain links TRBV2 to TRBJ2-2, with 10 nucleotides matching TRBD1. This CDR3 spans 15 amino acids. Germline V gene sequence: CDR1 SNHLY, CDR2 FYNNEI. With 4 bases clipped from V and 7 bases from J, the junction kept 6 bases outside the gene matches. Together with reference TRBV2 and TRBJ2-2, the CDR3 gives the full variable domain: EPEVTQTPSHQVTQMGQEVILRCVPISNHLYFYWYRQILGQKVEFLVSFYNNEISEKSEIFDDQFSVERPDGSNFTLKIRSTKLEDSAMYFCASSVTGGPGGELFFGEGSRLTVL.

Written as DNA, the CDR3 is TGTGCCAGCAGTGCCCCGACTAGGGGGAGCCACCTAACTAATGAAAAACTGTTTTTT. The encoded protein is CASSAPTRGSHLTNEKLFF. The chain uses TRBV6-1 and TRBJ1-4; a possible D gene is TRBD1 (6 bases). V was clipped by 4 bases and J by 1 base, with 22 bases between them. The length of the CDR3 is 19 residues. From germline, CDR1 is MNHNS and CDR2 SASEGT.

This chain joins TRBV12-5 and TRBJ1-1; 8 bases agree with TRBD1. The V gene end was trimmed by 5 bases and the J gene end by 7 bases; junction bases not matched to a gene: 9. Germline-derived CDR1 and CDR2 are LGHNT and FRNRAP. The CDR3 sequence is 14 residues long. Written as DNA, the CDR3 is TGTGCTAGTGGTCTAGGGCAGGGGGCCGGTGAAGCTTTCTTT. It yields the protein CASGLGQGAGEAFF. The full variable domain, rest sourced from reference TRBV12-5 and TRBJ1-1, is DARVTQTPRHKVTEMGQEVTMRCQPILGHNTVFWYRQTMMQGLELLAYFRNRAPLDDSGMPKDRFSAEMPDATLATLKIQPSEPRDSAVYFCASGLGQGAGEAFFGQGTRLTVV.

The rearrangement uses TRBV28 and TRBJ2-1, with unresolved D. Looked up from germline, CDR1 is MDHEN and CDR2 is SYDVKM. V lost 5 bases and J lost 5, with 13 bases in between. The CDR3 has 14 residues. This CDR3 reads CASSRQAVNNEQFF. CDR3 nucleotide sequence: TGTGCCAGCAGTCGGCAAGCAGTAAACAATGAGCAGTTCTTC.

The chain carries TRBV28 and TRBJ2-1; no definite D call. Looked up from germline, CDR1 is MDHEN and CDR2 is SYDVKM. The CDR3 is made up of 13 amino acids. The germline V and J ends were trimmed by 6 bases and 13 bases, with 19 bases remaining between them. CDR3: CASSLGPDDDQFF. The DNA of the CDR3 is TGTGCCAGCAGCCTGGGCCCCGACGACGATCAGTTCTTC.

The rearrangement uses TRBV11-3 and TRBJ2-2; TRBD1 might be the D (5 bases). Germline V gives CDR1 SGHNT, CDR2 YENEEA. The CDR3 has 14 residues. The V end lost 5 bases, the J end lost 5 bases, and 12 bases lay between the germline ends. The CDR3 sequence: CASSPGQGTGELFF. The CDR3, as DNA: TGTGCCAGCAGCCCCGGGCAGGGAACCGGGGAGCTGTTTTTT.

A word on this clone: The conserved phenylalanine or tryptophan is not found at the CDR3 terminus, so this likely reflects a read error. The DNA is omitted, as the CDR3 cannot be located on it reliably, and the CDR3 follows TCRdb's listing. The chain has TRBV6-1 and TRBJ1-1. The CDR3 totals 11 residues, both ends included. CDR1 is MNHNS, CDR2 SASEGT, per germline. The CDR3: CASSEAGPNYL.

This rearrangement joins TRBV28 to TRBJ2-3; 7 positions agree with TRBD2. The germline V gene has CDR1 MDHEN and CDR2 SYDVKM. The CDR3 has 14 amino acids. J was trimmed by 4 bases and V by 4 bases; bases with no gene match: 5. The CDR3 is CASSWRSGADTQYF. For the CDR3, the DNA is TGTGCCAGCAGTTGGAGGAGCGGGGCAGATACGCAGTATTTT.

The chain has TRBV28 and TRBJ2-3, with TRBD1 as a possible D gene (6 bases). The germline CDR1 and CDR2 sequences are MDHEN and SYDVKM. The CDR3 contains 17 residues. Trimming pared 2 bases from V and 4 bases from J, leaving 19 bases between. The CDR3 DNA reads TGTGCCAGCAGTTTAATCCTCCCAGGGGTGAGTCCAGATACGCAGTATTTT. Translation gives CASSLILPGVSPDTQYF. Combining the CDR3 with reference TRBV28 and TRBJ2-3 gives the whole variable domain DVKVTQSSRYLVKRTGEKVFLECVQDMDHENMFWYRQDPGLGLRLIYFSYDVKMKEKGDIPEGYSVSREKKERFSLILESASTNQTSMYLCASSLILPGVSPDTQYFGPGTRLTVL.

In this sample, this clone turned up a few times. The CDR3 is CASWDFYGYTF. CDR3 in DNA: TGTGCCAGCTGGGACTTCTATGGCTACACCTTC. This chain links TRBV27 with TRBJ1-2; maybe TRBD1 (5 bases). The CDR3 contains 11 residues. Germline V gene lookup returns CDR1 MNHEY and CDR2 SMNVEV (reference sequence). V was clipped by 8 bases and J by 4 bases, with 8 bases between them.

The CDR3 DNA is TGTGCCAGCAGCCCTGCCCGAGGGGAAGAGACCCAGTACTTC. Translating gives CASSPARGEETQYF. The chain links TRBV7-2 to TRBJ2-5; possibly TRBD1 or TRBD2 for D (5 bases each). V was trimmed by 5 bases and J by 3 bases, leaving 13 bases between them. The V gene's germline CDR1 is SGHTA and CDR2 FQGNSA. This CDR3 spans 14 amino acids.

V gene TRBV30 combines with J gene TRBJ1-2; D is unclear. Germline V gene data show CDR1 as GTSNPN and CDR2 as SVGIG (reference sequence). The V end lost 4 bases, the J end lost 6 bases, and 9 bases lay between the germline ends. CDR3 length equals 11 residues. The CDR3 nucleotides are TGTGCCTGGAACTCCCGAGATGGCTACACCTTC. It encodes CAWNSRDGYTF.

With regard to this clone: Within the sample, other DNA sequences also encode this same CDR3. V gene TRBV7-2 combines with J gene TRBJ2-5, with no clear D. Per the germline V gene, CDR1 is SGHTA and CDR2 is FQGNSA. Trimming stripped 0 bases from V and 5 bases from J, with 4 bases between. There are 12 residues in the CDR3. CDR3 in DNA: TGTGCCAGCAGCTTAGCGGGGGAGACCCAGTACTTC. Its protein product is CASSLAGETQYF.

V gene TRBV30 combines with J gene TRBJ1-6; 7 bases are a match to TRBD1. The CDR3 is 13 residues long. J lost 6 bases, V lost 5 bases, and 4 bases had no gene match. Germline V CDR1 and CDR2: GTSNPN, SVGIG (reference sequence). The CDR3 DNA reads TGTGCCTGGGGGGGACAGACTAATTCACCCCTCCACTTT. Its translation: CAWGGQTNSPLHF. Full variable domain (missing parts from reference TRBV30 and TRBJ1-6): SQTIHQWPATLVQPVGSPLSLECTVEGTSNPNLYWYRQAAGRGLQLLFYSVGIGQISSEVPQNLSASRPQDRQFILSSKKLLLSDSGFYLCAWGGQTNSPLHFGNGTRLTVT.

V gene TRBV5-1 combines with J gene TRBJ2-5; D remains ambiguous. With 4 bases removed from V and 1 base from J, the gap between germline ends came to 5 bases. The length of the CDR3 is 12 residues. CDR1 and CDR2 from the germline V gene are SGHRS and YFSETQ. CDR3 nucleotide sequence: TGCGCCAGCAGCATAAGCCAAGAGACCCAGTACTTC. Translating it yields CASSISQETQYF.

Turning to this clone: The same CDR3 also results from other DNA sequences found in this sample. The chain combines TRBV5-1 with TRBJ1-1; D is uncertain. V was clipped by 1 base and J by 1 base, with 8 bases between them. Per the germline V gene, CDR1 is SGHRS and CDR2 is YFSETQ. The CDR3 spans 14 residues. The CDR3 reads CASSLSAANTEAFF. In DNA, the CDR3 is TGCGCCAGCAGCTTGTCGGCGGCGAACACTGAAGCTTTCTTT.

The chain uses TRBV18 and TRBJ2-5; D could derive from TRBD1 or TRBD2 (5 bases each). Trimming took off 1 base at V and 5 bases at J, with 14 bases between the two ends. CDR3 length: 15 residues. Per the germline V gene, CDR1 is KGHSH and CDR2 is LQKENI. DNA of the CDR3: TGTGCCAGCTCACCACGGTTATTAGAGGGGGAGACCCAGTACTTC. This gives the protein CASSPRLLEGETQYF.